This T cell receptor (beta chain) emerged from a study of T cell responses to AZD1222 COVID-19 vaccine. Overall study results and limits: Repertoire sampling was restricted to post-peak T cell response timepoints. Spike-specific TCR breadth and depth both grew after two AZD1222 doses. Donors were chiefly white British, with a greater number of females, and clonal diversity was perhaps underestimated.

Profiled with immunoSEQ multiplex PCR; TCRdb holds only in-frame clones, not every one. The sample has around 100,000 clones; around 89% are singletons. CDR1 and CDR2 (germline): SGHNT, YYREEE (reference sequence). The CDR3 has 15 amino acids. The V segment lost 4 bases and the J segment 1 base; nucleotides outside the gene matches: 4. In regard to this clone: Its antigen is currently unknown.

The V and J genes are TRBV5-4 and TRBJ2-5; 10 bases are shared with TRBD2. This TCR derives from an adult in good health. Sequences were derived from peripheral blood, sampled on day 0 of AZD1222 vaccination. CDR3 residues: CASSPGTSAQETQYF. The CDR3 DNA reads TGTGCCAGCAGCCCCGGGACTAGCGCCCAAGAGACCCAGTACTTC.